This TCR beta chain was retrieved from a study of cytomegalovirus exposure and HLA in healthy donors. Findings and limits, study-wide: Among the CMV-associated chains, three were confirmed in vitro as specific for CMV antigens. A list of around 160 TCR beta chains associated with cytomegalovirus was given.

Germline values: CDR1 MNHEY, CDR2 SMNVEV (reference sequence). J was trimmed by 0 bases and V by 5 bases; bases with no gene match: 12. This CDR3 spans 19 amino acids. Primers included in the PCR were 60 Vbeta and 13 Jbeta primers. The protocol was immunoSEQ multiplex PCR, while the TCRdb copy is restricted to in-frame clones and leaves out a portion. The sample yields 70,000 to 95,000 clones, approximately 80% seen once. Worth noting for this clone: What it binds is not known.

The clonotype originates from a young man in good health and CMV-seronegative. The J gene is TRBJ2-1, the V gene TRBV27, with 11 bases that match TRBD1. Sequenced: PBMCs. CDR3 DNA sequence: TGTGCCAGCAGTGCGGGACAGGGGGTCTATCCCCCCTCCTACAATGAGCAGTTCTTC. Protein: CASSAGQGVYPPSYNEQFF.